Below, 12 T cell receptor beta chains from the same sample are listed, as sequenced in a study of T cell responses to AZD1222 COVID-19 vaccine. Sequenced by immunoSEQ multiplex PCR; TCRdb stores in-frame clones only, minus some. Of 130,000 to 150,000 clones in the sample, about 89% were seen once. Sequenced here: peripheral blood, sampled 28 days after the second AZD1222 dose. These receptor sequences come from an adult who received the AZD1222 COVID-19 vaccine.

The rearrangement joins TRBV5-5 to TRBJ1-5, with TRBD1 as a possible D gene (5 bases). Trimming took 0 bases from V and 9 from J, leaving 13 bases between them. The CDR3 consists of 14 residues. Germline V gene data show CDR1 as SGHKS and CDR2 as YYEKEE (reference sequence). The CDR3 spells CASSLVTEPMPQHF. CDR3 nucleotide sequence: TGTGCCAGCAGCTTGGTGACAGAGCCAATGCCCCAGCATTTT.

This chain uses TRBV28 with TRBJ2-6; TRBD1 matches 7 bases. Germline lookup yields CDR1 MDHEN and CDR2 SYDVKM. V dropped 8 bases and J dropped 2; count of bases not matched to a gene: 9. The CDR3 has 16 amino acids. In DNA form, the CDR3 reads TGTGCCAGCGGGTCAGGACAGGCGGCTGGGGCCAACGTCCTGACTTTC. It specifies CASGSGQAAGANVLTF.

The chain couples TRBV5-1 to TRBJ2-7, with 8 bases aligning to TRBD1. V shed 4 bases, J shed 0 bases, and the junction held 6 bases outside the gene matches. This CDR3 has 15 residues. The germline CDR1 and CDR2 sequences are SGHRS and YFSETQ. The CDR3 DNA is TGCGCCAGCAGCAGGGACAGGCCCAGCTCCTACGAGCAGTACTTC. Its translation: CASSRDRPSSYEQYF.

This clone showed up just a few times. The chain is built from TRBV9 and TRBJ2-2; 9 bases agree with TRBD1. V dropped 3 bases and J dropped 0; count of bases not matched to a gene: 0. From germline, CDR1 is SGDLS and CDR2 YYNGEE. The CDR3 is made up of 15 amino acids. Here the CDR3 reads CASSGQGANTGELFF. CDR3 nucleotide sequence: TGTGCCAGCAGCGGACAGGGGGCGAACACCGGGGAGCTGTTTTTT.

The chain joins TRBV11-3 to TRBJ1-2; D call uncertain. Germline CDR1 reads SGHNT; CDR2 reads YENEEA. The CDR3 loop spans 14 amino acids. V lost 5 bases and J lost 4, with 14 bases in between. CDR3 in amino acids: CASSPRTGLYGYTF. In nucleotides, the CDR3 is TGTGCCAGCAGCCCGCGGACGGGCCTCTATGGCTACACCTTC.

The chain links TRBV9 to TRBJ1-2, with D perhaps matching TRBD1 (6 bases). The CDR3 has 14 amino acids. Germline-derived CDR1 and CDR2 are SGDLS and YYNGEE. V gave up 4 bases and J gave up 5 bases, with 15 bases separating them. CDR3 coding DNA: TGTGCCAGCAGCCCGCAGGGGAGTGGGTATGGCTACACCTTC. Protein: CASSPQGSGYGYTF.

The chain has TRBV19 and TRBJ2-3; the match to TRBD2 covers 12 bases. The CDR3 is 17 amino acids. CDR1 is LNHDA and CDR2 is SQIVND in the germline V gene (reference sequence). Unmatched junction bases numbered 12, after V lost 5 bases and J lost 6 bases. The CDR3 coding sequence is TGTGCCAGTAGTGTCGGACTAGCGGGACCGTCGCGGGATACGCAGTATTTT. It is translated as CASSVGLAGPSRDTQYF.

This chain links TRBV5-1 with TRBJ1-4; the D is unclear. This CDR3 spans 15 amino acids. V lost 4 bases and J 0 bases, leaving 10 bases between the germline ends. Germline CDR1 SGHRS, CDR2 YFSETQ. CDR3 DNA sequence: TGCGCCAGCAGCGTGGACGGCGCAACTAATGAAAAACTGTTTTTT. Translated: CASSVDGATNEKLFF.

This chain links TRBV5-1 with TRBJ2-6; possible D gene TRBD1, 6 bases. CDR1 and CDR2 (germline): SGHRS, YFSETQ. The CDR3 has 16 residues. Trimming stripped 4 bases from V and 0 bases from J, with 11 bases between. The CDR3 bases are TGCGCCAGCAGCCGGGGACAAAGCTCTGGGGCCAACGTCCTGACTTTC. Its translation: CASSRGQSSGANVLTF.

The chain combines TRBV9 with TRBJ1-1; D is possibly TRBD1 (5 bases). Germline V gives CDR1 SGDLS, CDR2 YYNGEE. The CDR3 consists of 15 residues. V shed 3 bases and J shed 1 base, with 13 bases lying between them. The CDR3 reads CASSDPTGRNTEAFF. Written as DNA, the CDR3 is TGTGCCAGCAGCGACCCAACAGGAAGGAACACTGAAGCTTTCTTT.

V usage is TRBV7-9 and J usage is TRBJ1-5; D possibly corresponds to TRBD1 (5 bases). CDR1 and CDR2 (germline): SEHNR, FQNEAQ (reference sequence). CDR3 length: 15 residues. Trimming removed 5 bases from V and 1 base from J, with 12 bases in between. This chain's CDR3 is CASSPAGSSNQPQHF. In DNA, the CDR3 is TGTGCCAGCAGCCCAGCAGGGTCCAGCAATCAGCCCCAGCATTTT.

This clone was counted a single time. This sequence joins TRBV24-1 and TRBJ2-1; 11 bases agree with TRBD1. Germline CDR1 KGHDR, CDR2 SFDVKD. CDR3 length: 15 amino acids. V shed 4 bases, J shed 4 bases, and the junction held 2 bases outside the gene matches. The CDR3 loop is CATSDGQGAYNEQFF. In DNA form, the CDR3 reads TGTGCCACCAGTGACGGACAGGGGGCGTACAATGAGCAGTTCTTC.